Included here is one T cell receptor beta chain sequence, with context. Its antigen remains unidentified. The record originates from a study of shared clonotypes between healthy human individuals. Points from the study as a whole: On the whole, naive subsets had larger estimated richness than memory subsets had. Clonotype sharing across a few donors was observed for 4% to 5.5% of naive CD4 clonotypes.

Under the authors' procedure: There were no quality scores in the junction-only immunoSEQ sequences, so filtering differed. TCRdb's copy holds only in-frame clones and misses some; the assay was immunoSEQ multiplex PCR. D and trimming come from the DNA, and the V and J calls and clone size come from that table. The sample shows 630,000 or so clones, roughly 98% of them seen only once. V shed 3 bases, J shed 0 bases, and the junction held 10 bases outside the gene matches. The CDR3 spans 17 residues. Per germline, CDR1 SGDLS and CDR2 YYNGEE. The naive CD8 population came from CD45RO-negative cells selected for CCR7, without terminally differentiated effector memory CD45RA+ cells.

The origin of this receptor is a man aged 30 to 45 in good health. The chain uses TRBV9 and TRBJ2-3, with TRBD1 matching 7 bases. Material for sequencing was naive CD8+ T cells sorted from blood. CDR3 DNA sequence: TGTGCCAGCAGCGCCCCCTCGACAGGGTTGAGCACAGATACGCAGTATTTT. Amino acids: CASSAPSTGLSTDTQYF.